This T cell receptor (beta chain) was recorded in a study of STAT5B mutations in CD4+ large granular lymphocyte leukemia. Findings and limits, study-wide: No patients shared main leukemic clonotypes, though 25% to 30% appeared at low frequency elsewhere. Without HLA matching, higher CD4+ than CD8+ T-LGLL clonality could reflect small sample size.

CDR1 is SGHRS, CDR2 YFSETQ, per germline. The CDR3 totals 16 residues. The V end was cut by 3 bases, the J end by 0 bases, with 13 bases between. In the original analysis: The detection floor for productive clonotype frequency was 2.59 x 10-5. Repertoires were generated with immunoSEQ multiplex PCR, while TCRdb's copy carries only in-frame clones and drops some. Clone size and V and J calls were adopted from that table, with D and trimming inferred from the DNA. There are 30,000 to 40,000 clones in the sample; over 65% occur only once, and about 2.5% lies in the top ten. Concerning this clone itself: As yet, its antigen is unknown.

This clonotype originated in a human donor in good health. What was sequenced was CD4+ T cells from blood buffy coats. This rearrangement joins TRBV5-1 to TRBJ2-1, with D maybe TRBD2 (7 bases). CDR3 coding DNA: TGCGCCAGCAGCTCGGGGGGCGGGGGCTCCTACAATGAGCAGTTCTTC. It yields the protein CASSSGGGGSYNEQFF.